The rows below give T cell receptor beta chains drawn from one sample of a study of cytomegalovirus exposure and HLA in healthy donors. Using immunoSEQ multiplex PCR, the repertoire was profiled, and TCRdb retains in-frame clones only, with some absent. The sample contains 200,000 to 250,000 clones, around 88% of which appear only once. The specimen sequenced was PBMCs. The receptors derive from a woman between 18 and 30 years old in good health and CMV-seronegative. The CDR3 runs from the conserved cysteine through the conserved F or W. The D gene is left open where the match is weak. Clone size appears in some rows only: once, few, many, or a class for an expanded clone.

>NA|TRBV29-1|NA|TRBJ2-5
TGCAGCGTGAAAAGGACAGCCCAAGAGACCCAGTACTTC
CSVKRTAQETQYF
>NA|TRBV9|NA|TRBJ1-2
TGTGCCAGCAGCGTAGATTCGGCTAACTATGGCTACACCTTC
CASSVDSANYGYTF
>NA|TRBV4-1|NA|TRBJ2-1
TGCGCCAGCAGAAACATCAATGAGCAGTTCTTC
CASRNINEQFF
>few|TRBV7-8|NA|TRBJ2-1
TGTGCCAGCAGCTTAGCTTTTAGAGATGAGCAGTTCTTC
CASSLAFRDEQFF
>NA|TRBV6-6|TRBD2|TRBJ2-5
TGTGCCAGCACCGCATCGGGACTAGCGGGAGAGACCCAGTACTTC
CASTASGLAGETQYF
>NA|TRBV18|TRBD1|TRBJ1-4
TGTGCCAGCTCAACGGGACAGGGGGCGGCTAATGAAAAACTGTTTTTT
CASSTGQGAANEKLFF
>NA|TRBV4-3|NA|TRBJ2-1
TGCGCCAGCAGCCAAGACCCCGGGGGATCCTACAATGAGCAGTTCTTC
CASSQDPGGSYNEQFF
>NA|TRBV14|TRBD2|TRBJ2-3
TGTGCCAGCAGCCAACTAGCGGGAGTGGCAGATACGCAGTATTTT
CASSQLAGVADTQYF
>NA|TRBV5-1|NA|TRBJ1-4
TGCGCCAGCAGCTTGGGGCCAGCAACTAATGAAAAACTGTTTTTT
CASSLGPATNEKLFF
>NA|TRBV7-9|TRBD1|TRBJ1-1
TGTGCCAGCAGCCGGGACAGGGTTTTGAACACTGAAGCTTTCTTT
CASSRDRVLNTEAFF
>NA|TRBV11-2|NA|TRBJ2-7
TGTGCCAGCAGCTTAGGAGCAGGGATCTCCTACGAGCAGTACTTC
CASSLGAGISYEQYF
>few|TRBV2|NA|TRBJ2-5
TGTGCCAGCATCTCGGGACTCACACAAGAGACCCAGTACTTC
CASISGLTQETQYF
>NA|TRBV5-4|TRBD1|TRBJ2-7
TGTGCCAGCAGCTTGGACGGGACAGGGCCATCCTACGAGCAGTACTTC
CASSLDGTGPSYEQYF
>NA|TRBV6-1|TRBD1|TRBJ1-1
TGTGCCAGCAGTCCCTCGGGGACAGGGAACACTGAAGCTTTCTTT
CASSPSGTGNTEAFF
>NA|TRBV6-6|NA|TRBJ2-7
TGTGCCAGCAGTTACTCCGCGGTCGGGGGAGAGCAGTACTTC
CASSYSAVGGEQYF
>NA|TRBV9|TRBD1|TRBJ1-1
TGTGCCAGCAGCGTATTGTCAGGGGGCACTGAAGCTTTCTTT
CASSVLSGGTEAFF
>once|TRBV10-3|TRBD1|TRBJ1-2
TGTGCCATCAGTGAGCCGGGACAGGGAAGGTTTATCAAGTTCTCCTTC
CAISEPGQGRFIKFSF
>NA|TRBV15|TRBD2|TRBJ2-7
TGTGCCACCAGCAGTGATTTGACTAGCGGGAGGTACGAGCAGTACTTC
CATSSDLTSGRYEQYF
>once|TRBV11-2|NA|TRBJ2-4
TGTGCCAGCAGGGCCCTAGCCAAAAACATTCAGTACTTC
CASRALAKNIQYF
>NA|TRBV10-2|NA|TRBJ1-2
TGCGCCAGCAGTCGGACAGATTTCAACTATGGCTACACCTTC
CASSRTDFNYGYTF